The clone carrying this T cell receptor beta chain was found many times. Its antigen remains unknown. V dropped 2 bases and J dropped 0 bases, with 13 bases sitting between them. Germline assignment: CDR1 MNHNY and CDR2 SVGAGI (reference sequence). This CDR3 contains 16 residues. The data stem from a study of T cells in Graves' hyperthyroidism and ophthalmopathy. Study as a whole: Pretreatment peripheral blood was obtained at initial diagnosis.

Each diagnosis drew on symptoms, thyroxine, TRAb, thyroid ultrasound and orbital computed tomography findings. Study-level results: Most thyroid clonotypes expanded above 0.001 were also detected in blood. A 13 V-J model separated ophthalmopathy from stable hyperthyroidism.

Amplification of TCR beta CDR3 regions was performed using RNA transcripts as template. The HTBI primer set served for first-round RT-PCR of the TCR CDR3. TCRdb used MiXCR to reprocess the multiplex PCR reads, holding one entry per CDR3 protein. The sample has around 760,000 distinct CDR3 sequences; around a third are singletons. The J gene is TRBJ1-1, the V gene TRBV6-6; D is possibly TRBD1 (5 bases). The sequencing input was blood. This receptor was identified in a woman aged 40-49 years with Graves' hyperthyroidism. Here the CDR3 DNA reads TGTGCCAGCAGTTACGAACAGGCGACGGTGAACACTGAAGCTTTCTTT. Encoded protein: CASSYEQATVNTEAFF.